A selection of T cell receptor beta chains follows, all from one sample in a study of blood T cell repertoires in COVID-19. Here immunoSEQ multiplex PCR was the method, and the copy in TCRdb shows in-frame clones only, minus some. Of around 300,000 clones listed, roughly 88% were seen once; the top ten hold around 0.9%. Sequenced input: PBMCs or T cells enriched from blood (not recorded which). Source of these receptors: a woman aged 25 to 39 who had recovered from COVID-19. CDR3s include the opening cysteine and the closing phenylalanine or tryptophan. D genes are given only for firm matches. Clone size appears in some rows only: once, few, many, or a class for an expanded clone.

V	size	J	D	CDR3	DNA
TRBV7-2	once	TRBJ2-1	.	CAKEGVYNEQFF	TGTGCCAAGGAGGGCGTATACAATGAGCAGTTCTTC
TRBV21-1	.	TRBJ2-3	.	CASSKIPWTSHPTDTQYF	TGTGCCAGCAGCAAGATCCCCTGGACTAGCCACCCCACAGATACGCAGTATTTT
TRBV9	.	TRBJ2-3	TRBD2	CASSVRRGDRASGAPQYF	TGTGCCAGCAGCGTTCGTAGAGGGGATAGGGCTAGCGGGGCGCCGCAGTATTTT
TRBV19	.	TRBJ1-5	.	CASSSIRVSLNQPQHF	TGTGCCAGTAGTAGTATCAGGGTGAGCCTCAATCAGCCCCAGCATTTT
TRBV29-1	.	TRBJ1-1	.	CSGTNTEAFF	TGCAGCGGGACAAACACTGAAGCTTTCTTT
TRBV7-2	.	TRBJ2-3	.	CASSPQVVSDTQYF	TGTGCCAGCAGCCCACAGGTGGTTTCAGATACGCAGTATTTT
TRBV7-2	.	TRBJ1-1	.	CASSVQRVEAFF	TGTGCCAGCAGCGTCCAGAGGGTTGAAGCTTTCTTT
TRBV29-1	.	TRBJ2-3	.	CSVGAITPDTQYF	TGCAGCGTTGGGGCCATAACCCCAGATACGCAGTATTTT
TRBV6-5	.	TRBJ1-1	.	CASSSDTAEAFF	TGTGCCAGCAGTTCTGACACTGCTGAAGCTTTCTTT
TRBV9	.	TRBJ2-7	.	CASSVSSRASYEQYF	TGTGCCAGCAGCGTAAGTTCGAGAGCTTCCTACGAGCAGTACTTC
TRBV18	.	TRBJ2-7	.	CASSSWTTSLGYEQYF	TGTGCCAGCTCATCCTGGACTACTTCGCTTGGCTACGAGCAGTACTTC
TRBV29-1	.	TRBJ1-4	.	CSVRSGNEKLFF	TGCAGCGTTAGATCGGGGAACGAAAAACTGTTTTTT
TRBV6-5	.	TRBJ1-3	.	CASRGGGAPGNTIYF	TGTGCCAGCAGGGGTGGGGGGGCCCCTGGAAACACCATATATTTT